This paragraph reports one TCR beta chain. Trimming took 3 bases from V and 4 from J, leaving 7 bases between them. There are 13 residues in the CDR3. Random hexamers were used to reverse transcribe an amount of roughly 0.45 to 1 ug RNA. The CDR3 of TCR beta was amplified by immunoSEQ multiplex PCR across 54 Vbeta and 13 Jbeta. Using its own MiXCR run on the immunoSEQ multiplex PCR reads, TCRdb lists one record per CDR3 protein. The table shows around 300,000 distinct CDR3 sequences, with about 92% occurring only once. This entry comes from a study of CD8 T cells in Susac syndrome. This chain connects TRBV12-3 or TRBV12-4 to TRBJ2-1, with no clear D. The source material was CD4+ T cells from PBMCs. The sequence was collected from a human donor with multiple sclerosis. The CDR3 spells CASSFKGYNEQFF. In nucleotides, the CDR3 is TGTGCCAGCAGTTTTAAGGGATACAATGAGCAGTTCTTC.